Sequencing of this T cell receptor (beta chain) was carried out in a study of T cell repertoires in cytomegalovirus infection. Study-level points and caveats: Identification of carriers of CMV plus the relevant HLA was achieved through cumulative public TCR beta family frequency.

About this clonotype: Its antigen remains unidentified.

Each CDR3 protein is one row after TCRdb ran MiXCR on the reads. This repertoire shows around 500,000 distinct CDR3 sequences, approximately 46% found once; its top ten account for around 45%. The V and J ends lost 6 bases and 1 base respectively, with 7 bases between them. The CDR3 has 13 residues. CDR1 is MNHEY and CDR2 is SVGEGT in the germline V gene. This TCR derives from a human donor in good health (CMV status not recorded). Some clones in this sample may be carry-over from other donors' samples. The sample consisted of cultured PBMCs, taken from culture after CMV antigen stimulation. The rearrangement joins TRBV6-2 or TRBV6-3 to TRBJ2-1, with D hard to call. Here the CDR3 reads CASRPISYNEQFF. For the CDR3, the DNA is TGTGCCAGCAGGCCCATTTCCTACAATGAGCAGTTCTTC.